This TCR beta chain was sequenced during a study of T cell repertoires in cytomegalovirus infection. TCRdb used MiXCR to reprocess the reads, holding one entry per CDR3 protein. In the table there are tens of thousands of distinct CDR3 sequences, roughly 20% of which are singletons. V was clipped by 0 bases and J by 3 bases; unmatched bases: 4. Germline loops: CDR1 SGHTA, CDR2 FQGNSA. The CDR3 spans 15 residues. A word on this clonotype: Its specificity is not known.

The source material was PBMCs, sequenced either directly or after in vitro stimulation (not recorded which). This chain uses TRBV7-2 with TRBJ2-7; 8 bases match TRBD1. The origin of this receptor is a human donor in good health (CMV status not recorded). Some clones in this sample may be carry-over from other donors' samples. CDR3 region: CASSLAGDRRYEQYF. CDR3 coding DNA: TGTGCCAGCAGCTTAGCGGGGGACAGGCGCTACGAGCAGTACTTC.